This T cell receptor (beta chain) emerged from a study of early T cells in non-severe SARS-CoV-2 infection. Looking at the study overall: The study sequenced bulk RNA from unsorted whole blood, with chains unpaired.

V shed 6 bases and J 2 bases; nucleotides not matched to a gene: 6. Germline V gene sequence: CDR1 SNHLY, CDR2 FYNNEI. This CDR3 contains 14 residues. General study findings and limits: VDJdb matches were skewed toward anti-spike CD8 T cell responses.

Researchers attached unique molecular identifiers to individual cDNA molecules. One entry per CDR3 protein results from TCRdb running MiXCR on the 5' RACE reads. The sample has about 60,000 distinct CDR3 sequences, approximately 12% seen once. This clonotype occurred many times. Antigen specificity is unknown. Sequenced material: whole blood. V is TRBV2 and J is TRBJ2-7, with 8 bases aligning to TRBD1. This clonotype was obtained from an adult who was a healthcare worker with PCR-confirmed SARS-CoV-2 infection or an uninfected control (not recorded which). The chain's CDR3 is CASRDLGQAYEQYF. The CDR3, as DNA: TGTGCCAGCAGGGACTTGGGACAGGCCTACGAGCAGTACTTC.